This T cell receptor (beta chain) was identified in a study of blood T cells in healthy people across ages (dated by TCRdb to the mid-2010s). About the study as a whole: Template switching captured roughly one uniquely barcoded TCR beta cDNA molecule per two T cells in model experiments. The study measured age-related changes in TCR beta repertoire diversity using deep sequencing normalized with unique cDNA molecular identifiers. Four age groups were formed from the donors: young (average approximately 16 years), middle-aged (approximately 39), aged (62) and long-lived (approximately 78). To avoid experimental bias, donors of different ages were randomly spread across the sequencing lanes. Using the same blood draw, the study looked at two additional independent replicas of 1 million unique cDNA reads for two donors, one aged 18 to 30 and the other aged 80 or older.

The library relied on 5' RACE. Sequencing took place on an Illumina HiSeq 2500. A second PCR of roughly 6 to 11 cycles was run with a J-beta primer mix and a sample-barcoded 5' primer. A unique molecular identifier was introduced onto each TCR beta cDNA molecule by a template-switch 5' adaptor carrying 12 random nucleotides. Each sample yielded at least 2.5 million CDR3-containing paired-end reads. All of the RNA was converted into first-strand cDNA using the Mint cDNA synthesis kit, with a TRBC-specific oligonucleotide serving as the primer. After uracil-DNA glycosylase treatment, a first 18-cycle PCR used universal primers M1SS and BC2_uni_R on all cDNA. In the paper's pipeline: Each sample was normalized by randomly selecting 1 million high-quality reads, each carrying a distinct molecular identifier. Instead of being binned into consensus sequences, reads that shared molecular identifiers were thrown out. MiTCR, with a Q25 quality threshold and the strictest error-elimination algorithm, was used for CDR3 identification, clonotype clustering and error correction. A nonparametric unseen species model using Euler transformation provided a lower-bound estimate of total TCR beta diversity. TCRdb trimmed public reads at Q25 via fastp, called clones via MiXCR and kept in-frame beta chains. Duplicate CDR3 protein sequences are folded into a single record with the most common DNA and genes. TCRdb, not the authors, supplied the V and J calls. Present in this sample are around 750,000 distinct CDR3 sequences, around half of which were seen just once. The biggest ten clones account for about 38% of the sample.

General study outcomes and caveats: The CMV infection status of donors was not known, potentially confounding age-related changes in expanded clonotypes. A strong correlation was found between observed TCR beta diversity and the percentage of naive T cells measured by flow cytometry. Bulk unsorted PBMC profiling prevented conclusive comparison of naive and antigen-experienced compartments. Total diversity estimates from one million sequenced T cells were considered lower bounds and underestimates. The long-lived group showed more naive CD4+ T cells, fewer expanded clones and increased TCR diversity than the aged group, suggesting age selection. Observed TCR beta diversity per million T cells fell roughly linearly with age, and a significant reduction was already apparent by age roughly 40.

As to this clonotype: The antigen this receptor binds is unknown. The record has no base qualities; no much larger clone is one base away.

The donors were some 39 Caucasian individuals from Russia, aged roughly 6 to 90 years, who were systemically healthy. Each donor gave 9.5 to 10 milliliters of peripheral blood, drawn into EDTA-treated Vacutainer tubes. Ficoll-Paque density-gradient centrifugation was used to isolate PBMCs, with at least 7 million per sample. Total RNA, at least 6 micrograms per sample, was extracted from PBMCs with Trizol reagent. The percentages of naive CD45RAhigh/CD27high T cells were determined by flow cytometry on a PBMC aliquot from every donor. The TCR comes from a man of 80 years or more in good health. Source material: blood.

CDR3 protein: CASSAGTGLYYGYTF. In nucleotide form, the sequence is TGTGCCAGCAGCGCCGGGACCGGCCTTTACTATGGCTACACCTTC. The chain joins TRBV9 to TRBJ1-2; D gene: possibly TRBD1, on 5 matching bases. The cysteine opens and the phenylalanine closes a CDR3 of 15 amino acids. The kept DNA is CDR3 alone, 45 bases in frame from the first base. The trim is 3 bases for V and 3 bases for J, with a gap of 15 bases between the germline ends. According to the germline V gene, CDR1 reads SGDLS and CDR2 reads YYNGEE.